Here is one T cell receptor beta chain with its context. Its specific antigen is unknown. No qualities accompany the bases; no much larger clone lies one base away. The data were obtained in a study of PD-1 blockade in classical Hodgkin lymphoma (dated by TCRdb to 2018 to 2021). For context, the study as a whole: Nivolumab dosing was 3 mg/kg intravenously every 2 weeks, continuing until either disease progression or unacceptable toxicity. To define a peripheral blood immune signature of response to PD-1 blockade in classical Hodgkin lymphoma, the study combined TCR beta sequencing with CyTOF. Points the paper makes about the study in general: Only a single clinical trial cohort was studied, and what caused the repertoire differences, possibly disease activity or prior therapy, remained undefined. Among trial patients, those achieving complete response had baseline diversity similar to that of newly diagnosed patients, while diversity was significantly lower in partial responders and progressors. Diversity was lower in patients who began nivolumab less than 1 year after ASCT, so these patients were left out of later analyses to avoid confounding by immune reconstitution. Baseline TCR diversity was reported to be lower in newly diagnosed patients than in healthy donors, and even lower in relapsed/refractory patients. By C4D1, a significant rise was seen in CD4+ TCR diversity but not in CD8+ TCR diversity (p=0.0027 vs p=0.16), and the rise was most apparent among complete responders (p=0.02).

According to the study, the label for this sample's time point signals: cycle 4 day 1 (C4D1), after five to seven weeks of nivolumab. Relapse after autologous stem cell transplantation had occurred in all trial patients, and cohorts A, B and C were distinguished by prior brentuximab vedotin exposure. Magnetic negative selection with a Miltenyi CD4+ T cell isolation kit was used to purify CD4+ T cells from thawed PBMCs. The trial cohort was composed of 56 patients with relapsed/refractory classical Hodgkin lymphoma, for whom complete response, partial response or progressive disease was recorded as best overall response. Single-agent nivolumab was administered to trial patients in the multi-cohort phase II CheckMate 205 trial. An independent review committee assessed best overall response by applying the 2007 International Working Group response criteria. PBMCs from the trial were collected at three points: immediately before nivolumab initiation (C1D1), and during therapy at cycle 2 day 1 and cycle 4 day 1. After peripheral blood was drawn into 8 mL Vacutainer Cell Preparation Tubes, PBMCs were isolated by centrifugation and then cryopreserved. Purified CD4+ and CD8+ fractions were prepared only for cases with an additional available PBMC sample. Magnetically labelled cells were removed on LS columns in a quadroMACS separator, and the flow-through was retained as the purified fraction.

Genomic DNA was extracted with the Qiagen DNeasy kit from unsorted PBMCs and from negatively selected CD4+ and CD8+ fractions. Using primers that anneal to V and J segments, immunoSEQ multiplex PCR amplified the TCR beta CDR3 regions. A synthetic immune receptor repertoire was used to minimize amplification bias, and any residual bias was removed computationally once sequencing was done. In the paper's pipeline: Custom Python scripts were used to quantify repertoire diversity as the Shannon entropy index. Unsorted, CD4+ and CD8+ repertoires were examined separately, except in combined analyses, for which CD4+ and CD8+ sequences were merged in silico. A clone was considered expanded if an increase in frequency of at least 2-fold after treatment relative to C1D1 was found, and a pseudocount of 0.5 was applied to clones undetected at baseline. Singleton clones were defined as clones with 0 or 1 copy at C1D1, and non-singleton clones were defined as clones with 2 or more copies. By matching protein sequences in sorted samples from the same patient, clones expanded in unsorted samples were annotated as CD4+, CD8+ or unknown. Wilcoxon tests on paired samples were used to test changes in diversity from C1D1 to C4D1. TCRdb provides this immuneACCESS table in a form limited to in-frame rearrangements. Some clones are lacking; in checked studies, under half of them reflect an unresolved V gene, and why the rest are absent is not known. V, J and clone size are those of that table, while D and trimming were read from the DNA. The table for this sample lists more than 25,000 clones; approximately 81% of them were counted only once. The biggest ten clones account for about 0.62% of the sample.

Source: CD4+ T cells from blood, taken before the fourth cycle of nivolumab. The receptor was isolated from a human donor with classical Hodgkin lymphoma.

The DNA is TGCGCCAGCAGCGGTAGGAGTAATGAAAAACTGTTTTTT. This yields the protein CASSGRSNEKLFF. Here the chain combines TRBV5-1 and TRBJ1-4; no D gene call is confident. The CDR3 has 13 amino acids, counting the end cysteine and phenylalanine. Of all the DNA, just the CDR3 is kept, 39 bases in frame from base 1. The germline V gene specifies SGHRS as CDR1 and YFSETQ as CDR2. Deletion took 4 bases off V and 4 bases off J, with a span of 8 bases between the germline ends.